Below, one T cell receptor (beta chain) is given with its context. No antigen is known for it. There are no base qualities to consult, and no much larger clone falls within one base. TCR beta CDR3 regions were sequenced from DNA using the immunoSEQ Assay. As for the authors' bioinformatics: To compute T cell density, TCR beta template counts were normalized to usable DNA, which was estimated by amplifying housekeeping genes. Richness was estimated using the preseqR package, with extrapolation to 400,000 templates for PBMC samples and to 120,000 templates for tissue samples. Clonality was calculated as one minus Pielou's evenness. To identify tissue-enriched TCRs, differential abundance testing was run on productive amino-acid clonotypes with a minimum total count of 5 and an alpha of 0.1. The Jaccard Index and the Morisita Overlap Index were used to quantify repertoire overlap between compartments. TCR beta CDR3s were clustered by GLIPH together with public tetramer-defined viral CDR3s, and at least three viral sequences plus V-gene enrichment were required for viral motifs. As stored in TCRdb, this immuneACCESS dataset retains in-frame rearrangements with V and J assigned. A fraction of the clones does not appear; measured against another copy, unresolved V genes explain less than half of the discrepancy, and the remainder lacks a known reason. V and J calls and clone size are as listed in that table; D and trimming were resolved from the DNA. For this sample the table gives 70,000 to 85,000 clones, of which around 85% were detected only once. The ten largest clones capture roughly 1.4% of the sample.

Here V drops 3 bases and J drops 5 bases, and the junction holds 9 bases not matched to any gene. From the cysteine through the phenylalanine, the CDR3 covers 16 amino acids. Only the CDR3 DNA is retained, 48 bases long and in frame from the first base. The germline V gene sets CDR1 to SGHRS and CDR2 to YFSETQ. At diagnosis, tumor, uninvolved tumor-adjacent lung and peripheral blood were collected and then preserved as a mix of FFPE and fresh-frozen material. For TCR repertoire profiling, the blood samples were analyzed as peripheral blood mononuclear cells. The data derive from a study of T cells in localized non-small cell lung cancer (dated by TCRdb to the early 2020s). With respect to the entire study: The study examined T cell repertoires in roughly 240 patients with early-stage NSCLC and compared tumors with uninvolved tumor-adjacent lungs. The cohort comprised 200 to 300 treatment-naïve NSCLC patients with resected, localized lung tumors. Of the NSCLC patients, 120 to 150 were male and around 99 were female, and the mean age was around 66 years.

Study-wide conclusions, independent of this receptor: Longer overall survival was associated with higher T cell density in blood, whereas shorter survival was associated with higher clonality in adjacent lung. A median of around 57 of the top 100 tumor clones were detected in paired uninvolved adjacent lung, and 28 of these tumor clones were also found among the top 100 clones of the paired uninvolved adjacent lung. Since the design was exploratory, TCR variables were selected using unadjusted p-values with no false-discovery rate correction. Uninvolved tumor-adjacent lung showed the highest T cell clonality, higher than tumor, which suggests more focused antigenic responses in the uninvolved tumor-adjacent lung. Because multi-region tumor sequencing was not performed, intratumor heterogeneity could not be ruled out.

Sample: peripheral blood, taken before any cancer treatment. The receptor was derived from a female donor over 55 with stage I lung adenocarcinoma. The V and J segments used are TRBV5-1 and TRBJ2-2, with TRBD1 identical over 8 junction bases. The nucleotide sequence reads TGCGCCAGCAGCTCCTTCGGACAGGGAGGTACCGGGGAGCTGTTTTTT. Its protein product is CASSSFGQGGTGELFF.